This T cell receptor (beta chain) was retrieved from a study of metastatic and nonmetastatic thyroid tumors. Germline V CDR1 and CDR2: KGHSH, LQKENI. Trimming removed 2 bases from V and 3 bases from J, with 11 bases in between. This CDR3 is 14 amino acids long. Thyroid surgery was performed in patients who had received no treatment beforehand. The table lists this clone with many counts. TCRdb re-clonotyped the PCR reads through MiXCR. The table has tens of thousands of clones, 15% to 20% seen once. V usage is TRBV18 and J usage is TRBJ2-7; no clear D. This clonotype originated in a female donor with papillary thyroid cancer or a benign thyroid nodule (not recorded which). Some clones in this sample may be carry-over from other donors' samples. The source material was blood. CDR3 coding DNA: TGTGCCAGCTCACCAGGCGGAATAGGCTACGAGCAGTACTTC. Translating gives CASSPGGIGYEQYF.